Sequencing of this T cell receptor (beta chain) was carried out in a study of T cell changes during pregnancy in multiple sclerosis. The CDR3 covers 15 residues. V trimming: 6 bases; J trimming: 5 bases; junction bases outside the gene matches: 4. Germline V gene lookup returns CDR1 SGHVS and CDR2 FNYEAQ. TCRdb's copy holds only in-frame clones and misses some; the assay was immunoSEQ multiplex PCR. The table has some 60,000 clones, roughly 93% seen once. The rearrangement joins TRBV7-6 to TRBJ2-1; 13 nucleotides line up with TRBD2. The sequencing used peripheral blood, collected in the second trimester of pregnancy. This receptor was identified in a female donor with multiple sclerosis, enrolled in a pregnancy study. Here the CDR3 DNA reads TGTGCCAGCAGTGGGACTAGCGGGGACCACAATGAGCAGTTCTTC. Its translation is CASSGTSGDHNEQFF.